Listed below are T cell receptor beta chains from one sample, sequenced in a study of blood T cell repertoires in COVID-19. Method: immunoSEQ multiplex PCR; TCRdb's copy keeps in-frame clones and lacks some. Among over 250,000 clones, approximately 85% were seen once, and the ten largest hold 0.8%. The sequenced sample consisted of peripheral blood. The source is a woman aged 30 to 39 with acute or convalescent COVID-19. Both conserved end residues are part of each CDR3. D genes are given only for firm matches. Rows give clone size only sometimes, using once, few, many, or a class for an expanded clone.

clone size: NA
V gene: TRBV9
J gene: TRBJ2-7
D gene: NA
CDR3 DNA: TGTGCCAGCAGCGTAGTCCCTTTCCCCCAGGGGTCCTCCTACGAGCAGTACTTC
CDR3 protein: CASSVVPFPQGSSYEQYF

clone size: NA
V gene: TRBV3-1/TRBV3-2
J gene: TRBJ2-1
D gene: NA
CDR3 DNA: TGTGCCAGCAGCCGGAGACTAGGGGAATACAATGAGCAGTTCTTC
CDR3 protein: CASSRRLGEYNEQFF

clone size: NA
V gene: TRBV4-3
J gene: TRBJ2-7
D gene: TRBD2
CDR3 DNA: TGCGCCAGCAGCCGGGGGTTGGCGGGGGACTCCTACGAGCAGTACTTC
CDR3 protein: CASSRGLAGDSYEQYF

clone size: NA
V gene: TRBV6-5
J gene: TRBJ2-7
D gene: TRBD2
CDR3 DNA: TGTGCCAGCACCGCAGGGACTAGCGGGACCGAGCAGTACTTC
CDR3 protein: CASTAGTSGTEQYF

clone size: NA
V gene: TRBV19
J gene: TRBJ2-5
D gene: NA
CDR3 DNA: TGTGCCAGTAGTCTCAGAATCAGGGATCAGGAGACCCAGTACTTC
CDR3 protein: CASSLRIRDQETQYF

clone size: NA
V gene: TRBV5-1
J gene: TRBJ1-2
D gene: NA
CDR3 DNA: TGCGCCAGCAGCATCGGGGGACCGACCTATGGCTACACCTTC
CDR3 protein: CASSIGGPTYGYTF

clone size: NA
V gene: TRBV6-5
J gene: TRBJ1-6
D gene: TRBD1
CDR3 DNA: TGTGCCAGCGGCCTACAGGGGCATAATTCACCCCTCCACTTT
CDR3 protein: CASGLQGHNSPLHF

clone size: NA
V gene: TRBV4-3
J gene: TRBJ2-7
D gene: NA
CDR3 DNA: TGCGCCAGCAGCCAAGGCAGCGAGATGTCCTACGAGCAGTACTTC
CDR3 protein: CASSQGSEMSYEQYF

clone size: NA
V gene: TRBV16
J gene: TRBJ1-3
D gene: NA
CDR3 DNA: TGTGCCAGCAGCCAATCGACAGGAACTGGAAACACCATATATTTT
CDR3 protein: CASSQSTGTGNTIYF

clone size: once
V gene: TRBV5-1
J gene: TRBJ2-2
D gene: TRBD1
CDR3 DNA: TGCGCCAGCAGCTTGGGTACAGGGGGCTTCACCGGGGAGCTGTTTTTT
CDR3 protein: CASSLGTGGFTGELFF

clone size: once
V gene: TRBV27
J gene: TRBJ2-7
D gene: TRBD2
CDR3 DNA: TGTGCCAGCAGTCTGACGGGAGGCATGAGCTCCTACGAGCAGTACTTC
CDR3 protein: CASSLTGGMSSYEQYF

clone size: few
V gene: TRBV6-5
J gene: TRBJ1-3
D gene: NA
CDR3 DNA: TGTGCCAGCAGTTACTCGGGCAGGGCTGGAAACACCATATATTTT
CDR3 protein: CASSYSGRAGNTIYF

clone size: NA
V gene: TRBV6-5
J gene: TRBJ2-7
D gene: TRBD1
CDR3 DNA: TGTGCCACCAAGGACAGGGCCTACGAGCAGTACTTC
CDR3 protein: CATKDRAYEQYF

clone size: NA
V gene: TRBV19
J gene: TRBJ1-2
D gene: TRBD1
CDR3 DNA: TGTGCCAGTAGTCTGAGACCGGGACAGGGGCTCTATGGCTACACCTTC
CDR3 protein: CASSLRPGQGLYGYTF

clone size: few
V gene: TRBV7-9
J gene: TRBJ2-7
D gene: NA
CDR3 DNA: TGTGCCAGCAGCAGCAAGGGGGTCGGAGAGCAGTACTTC
CDR3 protein: CASSSKGVGEQYF

clone size: NA
V gene: TRBV7-9
J gene: TRBJ1-4
D gene: NA
CDR3 DNA: TGTGCCAGCAGCCCCATGGAAAAACTGTTTTTT
CDR3 protein: CASSPMEKLFF

clone size: NA
V gene: TRBV7-3
J gene: TRBJ2-2
D gene: NA
CDR3 DNA: TGTGCCAGCAGCTTAAGGCCCCCCGGGACCGGGGAGCTGTTTTTT
CDR3 protein: CASSLRPPGTGELFF

clone size: NA
V gene: TRBV10-3
J gene: TRBJ2-7
D gene: NA
CDR3 DNA: TGTGCCATCAGTTTGGACGGACTCCCATCCGAGCAGTACTTC
CDR3 protein: CAISLDGLPSEQYF

clone size: NA
V gene: TRBV2
J gene: TRBJ2-5
D gene: TRBD2
CDR3 DNA: TGTGCCAGCAGTGACGGGAGGGAGACCCAGTACTTC
CDR3 protein: CASSDGRETQYF

clone size: NA
V gene: TRBV25-1
J gene: TRBJ1-5
D gene: NA
CDR3 DNA: TGTGCCAGCAGTGAAGGCTGGAGCAATCAGCCCCAGCATTTT
CDR3 protein: CASSEGWSNQPQHF

clone size: NA
V gene: TRBV5-1
J gene: TRBJ2-3
D gene: TRBD2
CDR3 DNA: TGCGCCAGCAGCTTGGTGTTAGCGGGAGGGACGGATACGCAGTATTTT
CDR3 protein: CASSLVLAGGTDTQYF

clone size: NA
V gene: TRBV7-2
J gene: TRBJ2-1
D gene: NA
CDR3 DNA: TGTGCCAGCAAACAGGGTCCTGTCAATGAGCAGTTCTTC
CDR3 protein: CASKQGPVNEQFF

clone size: NA
V gene: TRBV19
J gene: TRBJ1-2
D gene: NA
CDR3 DNA: TGTGCCAGTAGTATTCTGGACACCAAGGACTATGGCTACACCTTC
CDR3 protein: CASSILDTKDYGYTF

clone size: few
V gene: TRBV7-2
J gene: TRBJ2-5
D gene: TRBD2
CDR3 DNA: TGTGCCAGCAGCTTAGTCGCTAGCGGGTTCGAGACCCAGTACTTC
CDR3 protein: CASSLVASGFETQYF

clone size: once
V gene: TRBV11-3
J gene: TRBJ2-2
D gene: NA
CDR3 DNA: TGTGCCAGCAGCTTCCAACCTACAGGGCCCGGGGAGCTGTTTTTT
CDR3 protein: CASSFQPTGPGELFF

clone size: NA
V gene: TRBV29-1
J gene: TRBJ1-1
D gene: TRBD1
CDR3 DNA: TGCAGCGTTAGGACAGGGGGCACTGAAGCTTTCTTT
CDR3 protein: CSVRTGGTEAFF

clone size: NA
V gene: TRBV4-3
J gene: TRBJ1-4
D gene: NA
CDR3 DNA: TGCGCCAGCAGCCAAGACGCAAGGGGCGGTGAAAAACTGTTTTTT
CDR3 protein: CASSQDARGGEKLFF

clone size: NA
V gene: TRBV12-3/TRBV12-4
J gene: TRBJ1-2
D gene: TRBD1
CDR3 DNA: TGTGCCACGAGGGGACAGGAGATCTATGGCTACACCTTC
CDR3 protein: CATRGQEIYGYTF

clone size: NA
V gene: TRBV19
J gene: TRBJ2-7
D gene: NA
CDR3 DNA: TGTGCCAGTAGTATCCTGCATGATCCGAACGGCTACGAGCAGTACTTC
CDR3 protein: CASSILHDPNGYEQYF

clone size: NA
V gene: TRBV28
J gene: TRBJ2-3
D gene: NA
CDR3 DNA: TGTGCCAGCAGTCCCCCTCCGGGGGTTCAAAACCAGTATTTT
CDR3 protein: CASSPPPGVQNQYF

clone size: once
V gene: TRBV7-9
J gene: TRBJ2-3
D gene: TRBD2
CDR3 DNA: TGTGCCAGCAGCTTCGGAGGACTAGCCGGCACAGATACGCAGTATTTT
CDR3 protein: CASSFGGLAGTDTQYF

clone size: NA
V gene: TRBV29-1
J gene: TRBJ1-1
D gene: NA
CDR3 DNA: TGCAGCGTTGATTCCAGGGTTAAGGGCACTGAAGCTTTCTTT
CDR3 protein: CSVDSRVKGTEAFF

clone size: NA
V gene: TRBV4-1
J gene: TRBJ1-1
D gene: NA
CDR3 DNA: TGCGCCAGCAGCCAAGATCGGATGAACAGAGACACTGAAGCTTTCTTT
CDR3 protein: CASSQDRMNRDTEAFF

clone size: NA
V gene: TRBV11-2
J gene: TRBJ2-7
D gene: NA
CDR3 DNA: TGTGCCAGCTCCGGTGGACAGTTTAATGGCGAGCAGTACTTC
CDR3 protein: CASSGGQFNGEQYF

clone size: NA
V gene: TRBV19
J gene: TRBJ1-1
D gene: TRBD1
CDR3 DNA: TGTGCCAGTAAGGGCGACAGGGGGGACACTGAAGCTTTCTTT
CDR3 protein: CASKGDRGDTEAFF

clone size: NA
V gene: TRBV9
J gene: TRBJ2-3
D gene: NA
CDR3 DNA: TGTGCCAGCAGCGTTGAGGGGAGGTTTACAGATACGCAGTATTTT
CDR3 protein: CASSVEGRFTDTQYF

clone size: NA
V gene: TRBV19
J gene: TRBJ1-1
D gene: NA
CDR3 DNA: TGTGCCAGTAGTATAGGTAGGGGGTCGTCCACTGAAGCTTTCTTT
CDR3 protein: CASSIGRGSSTEAFF

clone size: NA
V gene: TRBV19
J gene: TRBJ2-2
D gene: NA
CDR3 DNA: TGTGCCAGTCGCGAGAAAGCGGGTGCGAACACCGGGGAGCTGTTTTTT
CDR3 protein: CASREKAGANTGELFF

clone size: NA
V gene: TRBV29-1
J gene: TRBJ2-3
D gene: TRBD2
CDR3 DNA: TGCAGCGTTGACGGGGCGACTAGCGGGAGATTGACAGATACGCAGTATTTT
CDR3 protein: CSVDGATSGRLTDTQYF

clone size: few
V gene: TRBV7-9
J gene: TRBJ2-7
D gene: TRBD2
CDR3 DNA: TGTGCCAGCAGCTTAGGGGACTACTACGAGCAGTACTTC
CDR3 protein: CASSLGDYYEQYF

clone size: few
V gene: TRBV1
J gene: TRBJ2-7
D gene: NA
CDR3 DNA: TGCACCAGCAGCTGCAAATTTAAAGCGGGAGGGCCGCCGCAGTACTTC
CDR3 protein: CTSSCKFKAGGPPQYF

clone size: NA
V gene: TRBV12-5
J gene: TRBJ2-7
D gene: TRBD2
CDR3 DNA: TGTGCTAGTGGTTTGGGACTAGCGCGAGAGCAGTACTTC
CDR3 protein: CASGLGLAREQYF

clone size: NA
V gene: TRBV6-5
J gene: TRBJ1-2
D gene: NA
CDR3 DNA: TGTGCCAGCAGGCGGGGAGAGAGCTATGGCTACACCTTC
CDR3 protein: CASRRGESYGYTF

clone size: NA
V gene: TRBV6-5
J gene: TRBJ1-5
D gene: NA
CDR3 DNA: TGTGCCAGCAGTCCCCTGGCGGGTCAGCCCCAGCATTTT
CDR3 protein: CASSPLAGQPQHF

clone size: NA
V gene: TRBV7-7
J gene: TRBJ2-5
D gene: TRBD1
CDR3 DNA: TGTGCTAGCAGCTCGAATCCCGACAGGGAGCAGACCCAGTACTTC
CDR3 protein: CASSSNPDREQTQYF

clone size: few
V gene: TRBV14
J gene: TRBJ2-1
D gene: NA
CDR3 DNA: TGTGCCAGCAGCCAATGGGTTATAGCTAGTATCAATGAGCAGTTCTTC
CDR3 protein: CASSQWVIASINEQFF

clone size: NA
V gene: TRBV27
J gene: TRBJ2-7
D gene: NA
CDR3 DNA: TGTGCCAGCACAGGGGTGGACGGGCAGTACTTC
CDR3 protein: CASTGVDGQYF

clone size: NA
V gene: TRBV5-8
J gene: TRBJ1-2
D gene: NA
CDR3 DNA: TGTGCCAGCAGCTCGGCGGGTTTATTGGGCTACACCTTC
CDR3 protein: CASSSAGLLGYTF

clone size: NA
V gene: TRBV7-8
J gene: TRBJ1-1
D gene: NA
CDR3 DNA: TGTGCCAGCAGCGGAGAGGGGGGGCGCGCGAACCATAACACTGAAGCTTTCTTT
CDR3 protein: CASSGEGGRANHNTEAFF

clone size: NA
V gene: TRBV11-3
J gene: TRBJ1-4
D gene: NA
CDR3 DNA: TGTGCCAGCAGCTTGACAGCAACTAATGAAAAACTGTTTTTT
CDR3 protein: CASSLTATNEKLFF